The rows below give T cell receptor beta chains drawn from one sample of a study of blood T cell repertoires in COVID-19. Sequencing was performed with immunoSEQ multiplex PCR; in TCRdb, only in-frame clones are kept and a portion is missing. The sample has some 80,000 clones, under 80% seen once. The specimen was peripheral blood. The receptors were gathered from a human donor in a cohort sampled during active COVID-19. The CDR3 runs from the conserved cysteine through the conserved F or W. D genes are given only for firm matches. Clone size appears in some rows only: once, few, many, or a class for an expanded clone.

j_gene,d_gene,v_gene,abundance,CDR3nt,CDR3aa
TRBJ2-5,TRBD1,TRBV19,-,TGTGCCAGTAGTGCGGGACAGGGGGCCGCAGAGGAGACCCAGTACTTC,CASSAGQGAAEETQYF
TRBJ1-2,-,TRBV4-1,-,TGCGCCAGCAGCCAGCCCTCCCGGGGGAAGGGCCATGGCTACACCTTC,CASSQPSRGKGHGYTF
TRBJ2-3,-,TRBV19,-,TGTGCCAGTAGCCTAGGTAATACGCAGTATTTT,CASSLGNTQYF
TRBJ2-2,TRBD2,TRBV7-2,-,TGTGCCAGCAGAACCGGACTAGGCGGGACCGGGGAGCTGTTTTTT,CASRTGLGGTGELFF
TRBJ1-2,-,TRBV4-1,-,TGCGCCAGCAGCCAAGTGGAGGGTACTAACTATGGCTACACCTTC,CASSQVEGTNYGYTF
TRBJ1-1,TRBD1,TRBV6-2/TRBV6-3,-,TGTGCCAGCAGTTTATCGGACAGGGGGTACGCTGAAGCTTTCTTT,CASSLSDRGYAEAFF
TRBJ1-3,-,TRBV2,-,TGTGCCAGCAGTGAGTGGCGGAGCTCTGGAAACACCATATATTTT,CASSEWRSSGNTIYF
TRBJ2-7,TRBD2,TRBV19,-,TGTGCCAGTAGTACCCCCGGGACTAGTGCCTACGAGCAGTACTTC,CASSTPGTSAYEQYF
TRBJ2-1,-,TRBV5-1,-,TGCGCCAGCAGCCTAGGAGGATACAATGAGCAGTTCTTC,CASSLGGYNEQFF
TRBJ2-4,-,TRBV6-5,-,TGTGCCAGCTCACTTCTTAGGCGGCTAGCGAGCATTCAGTACTTC,CASSLLRRLASIQYF
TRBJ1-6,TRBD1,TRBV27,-,TGTGCCAGCAGTCTAACGACAGGGGTAGGGTCACCCCTCCACTTT,CASSLTTGVGSPLHF
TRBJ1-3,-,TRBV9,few,TGTGCCAGCAGCGCTGTAGGAAACACCATATATTTT,CASSAVGNTIYF
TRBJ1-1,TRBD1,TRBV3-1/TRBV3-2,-,TGTGCCAGCAGCCAAGATGGAGGGACAGGGGTCGGAGCTTTCTTT,CASSQDGGTGVGAFF
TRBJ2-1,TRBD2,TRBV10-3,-,TGTGCCATCAGAGGACTAGCGGGAGACAATGAGCAGTTCTTC,CAIRGLAGDNEQFF
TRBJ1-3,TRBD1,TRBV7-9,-,TGTGCCAGCAGCTACCGGGACAGGGATCCTAACTCTGGAAACACCATATATTTT,CASSYRDRDPNSGNTIYF
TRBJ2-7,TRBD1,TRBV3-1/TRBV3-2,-,TGTGCCAGCGGAAACAGGGGATCCCCCACCTACGAGCAGTACTTC,CASGNRGSPTYEQYF
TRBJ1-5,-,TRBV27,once,TGTGCCAGCAGACCCATCGGGGGGAATCAGCCCCAGCATTTT,CASRPIGGNQPQHF
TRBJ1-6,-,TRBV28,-,TGTGCCAGCAGTTTAACACAGGGAAATTCACCCCTCCACTTT,CASSLTQGNSPLHF
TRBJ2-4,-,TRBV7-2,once,TGTGCCAGCAGCCAAGCGACGGTAGCCAAAAACATTCAGTACTTC,CASSQATVAKNIQYF
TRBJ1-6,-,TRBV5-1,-,TGCGCCAGCAGCTTGGCTTTCGGGGTAAATTCACCCCTCCACTTT,CASSLAFGVNSPLHF